This T cell receptor beta chain originates from a study of blood T cells in healthy people across ages. Alongside a J-beta primer mix, a sample-barcoded 5' primer served in a second PCR lasting 7 to 11 cycles. Each cDNA molecule carried a tag from a template-switch adaptor that contained 12 random nucleotides. A single record per CDR3 protein comes from TCRdb applying MiXCR to the 5' RACE reads. Seen here are 1.8 million or so distinct CDR3 sequences, 35% to 50% observed once, and the top ten hold 23%. This CDR3 is built from 15 residues. CDR1 and CDR2 (germline): MNHEY, SMNVEV (reference sequence). With 10 bases clipped from V and 0 bases from J, the junction kept 8 bases outside the gene matches. Points from the study as a whole: Compared with aged donors, long-lived donors showed fewer expanded clones, suggesting selection. PBMCs left unsorted prevented a conclusive naive versus antigen-experienced comparison.

This clonotype has more than one count but fewer than ten. The target antigen is unknown. The sample consisted of blood. V is TRBV27 and J is TRBJ2-1; 8 bases are a match to TRBD2. This clonotype was sampled from a human donor in good health. Here the CDR3 reads CATQLGRGSYNEQFF. The CDR3 nucleotides are TGTGCCACCCAACTCGGGAGGGGCTCCTACAATGAGCAGTTCTTC.